This TCR beta chain was identified during a study of Graves' ophthalmopathy and Graves' hyperthyroidism. The CDR3 totals 12 residues. Germline V gene lookup returns CDR1 SEHNR and CDR2 FQNEAQ (reference sequence). V dropped 1 base and J dropped 7 bases, with 7 bases sitting between them. This clonotype showed up many times. Its antigen is not known. General study points: Both an approximately 70% sensitivity and a 72.22% specificity characterized the model's predictions of ophthalmopathy progression.

Certain patients were not enrolled. These were patients with other autoimmune diseases, uncontrolled infections, pregnancy or lactation. RNA served as the template for amplifying TCR beta CDR3 regions. HTBI primers were employed in first-round RT-PCR, then a second-round multiplex PCR followed. TCRdb reprocessed the multiplex PCR reads via MiXCR and lists one record per CDR3 protein. The table shows 500,000 to 800,000 distinct CDR3 sequences, with 35% to 45% occurring only once. This chain connects TRBV7-9 to TRBJ1-1; no reliable D call. The sample comprised peripheral blood. The sequence derives from an adult man with Graves' ophthalmopathy. CDR3 sequence reads: CASSLGGFEAFF. The CDR3 bases are TGTGCCAGCAGCTTAGGAGGGTTTGAAGCTTTCTTT.